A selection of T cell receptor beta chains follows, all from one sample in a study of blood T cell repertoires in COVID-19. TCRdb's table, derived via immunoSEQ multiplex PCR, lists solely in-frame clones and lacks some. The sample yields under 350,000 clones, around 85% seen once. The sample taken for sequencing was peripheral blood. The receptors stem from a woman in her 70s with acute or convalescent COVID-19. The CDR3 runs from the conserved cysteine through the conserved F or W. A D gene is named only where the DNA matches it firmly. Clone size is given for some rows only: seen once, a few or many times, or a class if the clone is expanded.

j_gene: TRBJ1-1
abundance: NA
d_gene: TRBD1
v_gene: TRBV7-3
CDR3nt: TGTGCCAGCAGCCAAACAGGGGACACTGAAGCTTTCTTT
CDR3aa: CASSQTGDTEAFF

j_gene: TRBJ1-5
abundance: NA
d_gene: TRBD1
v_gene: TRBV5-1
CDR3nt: TGCGCCAGCAGCTTGGAACGGACAGGGAATGACGGGTCGCGCAATCAGCCCCAGCATTTT
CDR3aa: CASSLERTGNDGSRNQPQHF

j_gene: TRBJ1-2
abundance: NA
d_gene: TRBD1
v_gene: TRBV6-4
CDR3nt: TGTGCCAGCAGGACGGACAGGGGGAATGGCTACACCTTC
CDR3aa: CASRTDRGNGYTF

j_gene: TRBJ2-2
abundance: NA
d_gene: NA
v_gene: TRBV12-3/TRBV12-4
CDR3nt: TGTGCCAGCCTCATGGGGCCCGGGGAGCTGTTTTTT
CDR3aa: CASLMGPGELFF

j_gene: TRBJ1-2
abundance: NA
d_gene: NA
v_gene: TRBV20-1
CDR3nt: TGCAGTGCTCCTACGGGGAATGGCTACACCTTC
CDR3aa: CSAPTGNGYTF

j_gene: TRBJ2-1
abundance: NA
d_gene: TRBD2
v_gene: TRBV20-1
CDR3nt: TGCAGTAGCCGGGGGGTGGAGCAGTTCTTC
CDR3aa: CSSRGVEQFF

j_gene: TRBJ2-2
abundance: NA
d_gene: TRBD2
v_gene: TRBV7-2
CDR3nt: TGTGCCAGCAGCCTGGGGGGGGAAGGGCCCCGCACCGGGGAGCTGTTTTTT
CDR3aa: CASSLGGEGPRTGELFF

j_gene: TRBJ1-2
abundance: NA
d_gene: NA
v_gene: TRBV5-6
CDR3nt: TGTGCCAGCAGTTCGAGACAGCAGAACTATGGCTACACCTTC
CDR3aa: CASSSRQQNYGYTF

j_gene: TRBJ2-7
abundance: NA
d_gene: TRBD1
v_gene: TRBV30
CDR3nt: TGTGCCTGGAGTCCTGACAGGGCCTACGAGCAGTACTTC
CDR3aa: CAWSPDRAYEQYF

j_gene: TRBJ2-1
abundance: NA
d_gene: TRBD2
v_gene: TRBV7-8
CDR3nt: TGTGCCAGCAGCCCTCTAGCGGGGGTACGGTGGCAGTTCTTC
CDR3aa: CASSPLAGVRWQFF

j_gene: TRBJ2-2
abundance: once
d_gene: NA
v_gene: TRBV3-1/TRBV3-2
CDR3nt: TGTGCCAGCAGATGGGGGGAAAGTTCCGGGGAGCTGTTTTTT
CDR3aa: CASRWGESSGELFF

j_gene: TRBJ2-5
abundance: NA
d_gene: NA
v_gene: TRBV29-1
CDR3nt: TGCAGCGGGCTGGGGCTAGATCAAGAGACCCAGTACTTC
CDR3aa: CSGLGLDQETQYF

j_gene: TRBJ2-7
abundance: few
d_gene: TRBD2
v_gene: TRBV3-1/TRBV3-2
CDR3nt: TGTGCCAGCAGCCAAGGCGGGGGGGCCCACGAGCAGTACTTC
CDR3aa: CASSQGGGAHEQYF

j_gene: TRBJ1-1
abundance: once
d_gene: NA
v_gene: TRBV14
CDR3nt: TGTGCCAGCAGCCACGGGGGAGCTGAAGCTTTCTTT
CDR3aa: CASSHGGAEAFF

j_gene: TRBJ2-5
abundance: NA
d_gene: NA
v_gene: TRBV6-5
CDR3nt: TGTGCCAGCAGACATACGCTCGGGCAAGAGACCCAGTACTTC
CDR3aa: CASRHTLGQETQYF

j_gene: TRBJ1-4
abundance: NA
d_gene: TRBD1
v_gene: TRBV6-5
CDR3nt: TGTGCCAGCAGTAACGGACAGGGGGCGGAAAAACTGTTTTTT
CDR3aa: CASSNGQGAEKLFF

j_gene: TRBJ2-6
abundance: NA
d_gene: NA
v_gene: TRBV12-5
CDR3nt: TGTGCTAGTGGTTTGGTACGGACTTCTGGGGCCAACGTCCTGACTTTC
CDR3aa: CASGLVRTSGANVLTF

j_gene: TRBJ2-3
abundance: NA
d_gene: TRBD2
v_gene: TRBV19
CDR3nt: TGTGCCAGTAGTATGGGGACTAGCGGGACGGATACGCAGTATTTT
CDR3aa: CASSMGTSGTDTQYF